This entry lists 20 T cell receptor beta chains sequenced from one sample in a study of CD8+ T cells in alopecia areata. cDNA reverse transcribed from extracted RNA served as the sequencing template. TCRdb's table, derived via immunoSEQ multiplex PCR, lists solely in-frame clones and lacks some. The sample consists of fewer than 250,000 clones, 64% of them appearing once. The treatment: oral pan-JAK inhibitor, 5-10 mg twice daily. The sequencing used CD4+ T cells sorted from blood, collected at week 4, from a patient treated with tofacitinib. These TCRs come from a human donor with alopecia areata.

Written as DNA, the CDR3 is TGCAGCGTGGGATGGGACAGCCCCCTCAGTTACACCTTC. It specifies CSVGWDSPLSYTF. The rearrangement links TRBV29-1 to TRBJ1-2, with 7 bases matching TRBD1. From germline, CDR1 is SQVTM and CDR2 ANQGSEA. This CDR3 is built from 13 residues. V was pared by 6 bases and J by 11 bases, with 15 bases of the junction left unmatched. Combining the CDR3 with reference TRBV29-1 and TRBJ1-2 gives the whole variable domain SAVISQKPSRDICQRGTSLTIQCQVDSQVTMMFWYRQQPGQSLTLIATANQGSEATYESGFVIDKFPISRPNLTFSTLTVSNMSPEDSSIYLCSVGWDSPLSYTFGSGTRLTVV.

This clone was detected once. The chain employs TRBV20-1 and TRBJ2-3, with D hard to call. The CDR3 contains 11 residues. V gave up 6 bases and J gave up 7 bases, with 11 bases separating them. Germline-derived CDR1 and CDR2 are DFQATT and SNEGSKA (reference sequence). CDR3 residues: CSARRANTQYF. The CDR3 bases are TGCAGTGCCAGAAGAGCAAATACGCAGTATTTT.

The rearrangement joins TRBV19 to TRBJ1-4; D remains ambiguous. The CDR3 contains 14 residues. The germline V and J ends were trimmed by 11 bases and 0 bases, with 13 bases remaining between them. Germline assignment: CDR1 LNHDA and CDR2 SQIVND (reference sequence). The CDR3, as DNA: TGTGCCTCCAGAGTGGGTGCAACTAATGAAAAACTGTTTTTT. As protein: CASRVGATNEKLFF.

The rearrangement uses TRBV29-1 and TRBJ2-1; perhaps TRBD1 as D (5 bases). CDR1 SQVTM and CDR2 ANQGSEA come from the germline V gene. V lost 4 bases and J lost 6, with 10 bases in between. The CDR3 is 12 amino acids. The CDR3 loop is CSVVPGPNEQFF. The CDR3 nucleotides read TGCAGCGTTGTCCCAGGGCCCAATGAGCAGTTCTTC.

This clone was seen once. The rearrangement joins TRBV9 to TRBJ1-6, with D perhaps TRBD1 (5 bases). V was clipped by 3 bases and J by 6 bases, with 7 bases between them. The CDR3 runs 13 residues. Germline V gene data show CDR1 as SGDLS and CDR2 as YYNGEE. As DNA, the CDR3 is TGTGCCAGCAGCGGGGACGGTAATTCACCCCTCCACTTT. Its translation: CASSGDGNSPLHF.

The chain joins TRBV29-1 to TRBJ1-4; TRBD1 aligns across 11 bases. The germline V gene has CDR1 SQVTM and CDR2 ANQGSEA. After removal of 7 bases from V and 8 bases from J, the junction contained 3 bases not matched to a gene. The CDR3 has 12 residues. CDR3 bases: TGCAGCGCGGGACAGGGGGACGAAAAACTGTTTTTT. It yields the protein CSAGQGDEKLFF.

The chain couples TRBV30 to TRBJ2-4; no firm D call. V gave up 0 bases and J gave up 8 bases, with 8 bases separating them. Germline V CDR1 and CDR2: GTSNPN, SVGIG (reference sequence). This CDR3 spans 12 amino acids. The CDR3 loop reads CAWSVGGDIQYF. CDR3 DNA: TGTGCCTGGAGTGTTGGTGGGGACATTCAGTACTTC.

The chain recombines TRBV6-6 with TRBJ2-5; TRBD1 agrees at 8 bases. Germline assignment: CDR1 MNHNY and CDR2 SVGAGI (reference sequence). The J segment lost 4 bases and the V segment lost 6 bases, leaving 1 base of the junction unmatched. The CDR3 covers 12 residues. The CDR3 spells CASSTGGETQYF. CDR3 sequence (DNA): TGTGCCAGCAGCACAGGGGGAGAGACCCAGTACTTC.

The CDR3 is CASSRQGEETQYF. CDR3 bases: TGCGCCAGCAGCCGACAGGGGGAAGAGACCCAGTACTTC. The chain recombines TRBV4-1 with TRBJ2-5, with TRBD1 identical over 9 bases. The CDR3 runs to 13 residues. Looked up from germline, CDR1 is MGHRA and CDR2 is YSYEKL. J lost 3 bases, V lost 4 bases, and 0 bases had no gene match.

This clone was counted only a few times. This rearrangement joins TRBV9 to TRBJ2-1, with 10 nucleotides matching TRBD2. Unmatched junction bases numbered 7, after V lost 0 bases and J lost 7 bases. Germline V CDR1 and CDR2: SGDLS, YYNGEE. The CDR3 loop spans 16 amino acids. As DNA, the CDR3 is TGTGCCAGCAGCGTAGTTGATAGCGGGGGGTTGAATGAGCAGTTCTTC. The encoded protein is CASSVVDSGGLNEQFF.

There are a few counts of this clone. This CDR3 is CASSLGVGEQFF. In DNA, the CDR3 is TGTGCCAGCAGTTTGGGAGTGGGTGAGCAGTTCTTC. J is TRBJ2-1 and V is TRBV27; perhaps TRBD2 as D (5 bases). The V gene lost 3 bases and the J gene lost 9 bases, with 9 bases spanning the gap. The CDR3 totals 12 residues. The V gene's germline CDR1 is MNHEY and CDR2 SMNVEV (reference sequence).

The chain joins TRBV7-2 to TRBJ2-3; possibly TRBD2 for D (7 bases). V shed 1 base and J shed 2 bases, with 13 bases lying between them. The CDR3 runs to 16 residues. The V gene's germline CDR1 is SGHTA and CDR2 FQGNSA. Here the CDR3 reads CASSLGRGGPTDTQYF. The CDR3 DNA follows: TGTGCCAGCAGCTTAGGAAGGGGGGGCCCCACAGATACGCAGTATTTT.

This CDR3 is CASSLRGEKLFF. The CDR3 DNA reads TGCGCCAGCAGTCTTCGGGGTGAAAAACTGTTTTTT. V and J are TRBV23-1 and TRBJ1-4; D remains unclear. TRBV23-1 is an ORF, and what it does is uncertain. With 4 bases removed from V and 7 bases from J, the gap between germline ends came to 7 bases. The CDR3 contains 12 residues.

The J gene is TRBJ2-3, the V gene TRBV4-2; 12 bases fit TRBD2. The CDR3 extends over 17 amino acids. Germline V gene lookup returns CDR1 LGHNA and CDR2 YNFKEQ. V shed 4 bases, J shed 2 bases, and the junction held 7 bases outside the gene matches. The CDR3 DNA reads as TGTGCCAGCAGCCCAGCGACTAGCGGGGGTTACACAGATACGCAGTATTTT. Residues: CASSPATSGGYTDTQYF.

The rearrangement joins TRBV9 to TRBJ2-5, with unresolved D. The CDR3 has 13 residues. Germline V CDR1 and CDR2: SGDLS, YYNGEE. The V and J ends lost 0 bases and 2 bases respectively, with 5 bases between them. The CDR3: CASSVAAQETQYF. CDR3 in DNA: TGTGCCAGCAGCGTAGCCGCGCAAGAGACCCAGTACTTC.

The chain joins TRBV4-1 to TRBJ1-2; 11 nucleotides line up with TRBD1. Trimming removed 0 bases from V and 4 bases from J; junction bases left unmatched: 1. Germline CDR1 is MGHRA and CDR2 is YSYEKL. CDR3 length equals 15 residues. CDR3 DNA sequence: TGCGCCAGCAGCCAAGAGGGGACAGGGGGCTATGGCTACACCTTC. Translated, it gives CASSQEGTGGYGYTF.

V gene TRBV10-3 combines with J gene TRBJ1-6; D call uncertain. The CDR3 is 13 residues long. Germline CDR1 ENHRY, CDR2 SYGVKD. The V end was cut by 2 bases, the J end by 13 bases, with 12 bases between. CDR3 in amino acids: CAISELQLLPLHF. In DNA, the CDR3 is TGTGCCATCAGTGAGCTTCAGCTCCTTCCCCTCCACTTT.

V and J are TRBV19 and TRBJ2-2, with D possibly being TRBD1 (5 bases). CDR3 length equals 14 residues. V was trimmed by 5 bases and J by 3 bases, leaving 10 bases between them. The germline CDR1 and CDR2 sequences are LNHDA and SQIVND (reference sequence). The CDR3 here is CASSPRVHTGELFF. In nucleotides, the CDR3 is TGTGCCAGTAGTCCCAGGGTTCACACCGGGGAGCTGTTTTTT.

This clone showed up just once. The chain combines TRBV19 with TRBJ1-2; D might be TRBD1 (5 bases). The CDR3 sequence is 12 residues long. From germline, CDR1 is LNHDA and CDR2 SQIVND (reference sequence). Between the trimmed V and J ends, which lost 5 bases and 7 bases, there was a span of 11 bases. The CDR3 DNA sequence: TGTGCCAGTAGTGACCAGGGCCGTGGCTACACCTTC. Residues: CASSDQGRGYTF.

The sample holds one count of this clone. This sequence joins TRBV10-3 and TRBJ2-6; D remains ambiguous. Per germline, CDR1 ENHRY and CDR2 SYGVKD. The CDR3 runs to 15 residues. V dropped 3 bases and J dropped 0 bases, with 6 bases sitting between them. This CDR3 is CAISEPNSGANVLTF. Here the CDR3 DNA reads TGTGCCATCAGTGAACCAAACTCTGGGGCCAACGTCCTGACTTTC.